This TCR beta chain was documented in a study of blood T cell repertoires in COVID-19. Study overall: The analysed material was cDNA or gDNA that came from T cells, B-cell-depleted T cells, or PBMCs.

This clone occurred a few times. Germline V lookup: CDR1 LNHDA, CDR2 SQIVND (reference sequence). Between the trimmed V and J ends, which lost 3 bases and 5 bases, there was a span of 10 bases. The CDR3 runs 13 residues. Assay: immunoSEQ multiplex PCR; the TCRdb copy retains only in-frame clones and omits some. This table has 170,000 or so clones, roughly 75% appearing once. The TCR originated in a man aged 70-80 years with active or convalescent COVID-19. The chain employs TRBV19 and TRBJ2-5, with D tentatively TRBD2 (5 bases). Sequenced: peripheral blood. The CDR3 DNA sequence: TGTGCCAGTAGTATGGCGGGCGTGGAGACCCAGTACTTC. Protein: CASSMAGVETQYF.